These 15 T cell receptor beta chains share one sample of origin, sequenced in a study of blood T cell repertoires in COVID-19 (TCRdb year 2020). Preparation of the library involved the immunoSEQ multiplex PCR assay. TCRdb provides this immuneACCESS table in a form limited to in-frame rearrangements. Some clones are lacking; in checked studies, under half of them reflect an unresolved V gene, and why the rest are absent is not known. The sample data list 200,000 to 250,000 clones, and approximately 82% of these were observed just once. The biggest ten clones account for 2% to 3% of the sample. The material sequenced was peripheral blood. These receptors came from an older woman with active or convalescent COVID-19.

The rearrangement uses TRBV19 and TRBJ2-1; maybe TRBD1 (5 bases). Trimming stripped 4 bases from V and 4 bases from J, with 14 bases between. This CDR3 contains 15 residues. CDR1 and CDR2 from the germline V gene are LNHDA and SQIVND (reference sequence). Here the CDR3 DNA reads TGTGCCAGTAGTACACGCACGGACATATACAATGAGCAGTTCTTC. Its protein product is CASSTRTDIYNEQFF.

This clone was found a few times. This chain links TRBV7-2 with TRBJ2-5; 7 positions agree with TRBD2. Unmatched junction bases numbered 5, after V lost 5 bases and J lost 5 bases. The germline CDR1 and CDR2 sequences are SGHTA and FQGNSA. The CDR3 contains 13 residues. This chain's CDR3 is CASSRELAETQYF. CDR3 DNA sequence: TGTGCCAGCAGCCGCGAACTAGCGGAGACCCAGTACTTC.

The rearrangement links TRBV6-5 to TRBJ1-1; D gene uncertain. In germline, CDR1 is MNHEY, CDR2 SVGAGI. Trimming pared 8 bases from V and 8 bases from J, leaving 18 bases between. The CDR3 extends over 13 amino acids. CDR3: CASANNGPGEAFF. CDR3 bases: TGTGCCAGCGCTAATAATGGGCCCGGAGAAGCTTTCTTT.

The chain recombines TRBV2 with TRBJ2-3; 10 nucleotides agree with TRBD1. Germline assignment: CDR1 SNHLY and CDR2 FYNNEI. The J segment lost 0 bases and the V segment lost 6 bases, leaving 3 bases of the junction unmatched. There are 15 residues in the CDR3. The chain's CDR3 is CASRRDRGSTDTQYF. CDR3 DNA sequence: TGTGCCAGCAGGCGGGACAGGGGTAGCACAGATACGCAGTATTTT.

The chain carries TRBV7-2 and TRBJ2-1; 8 nucleotides match TRBD1. V was clipped by 2 bases and J by 8 bases; unmatched bases: 8. CDR1 is SGHTA and CDR2 is FQGNSA in the germline V gene. There are 15 residues in the CDR3. The CDR3 is CASSLFGNRGDEQFF. DNA for the CDR3: TGTGCCAGCAGCTTATTCGGGAACAGGGGGGATGAGCAGTTCTTC.

V and J are TRBV5-1 and TRBJ2-7; D perhaps matches TRBD1 (6 bases). Deletions cut 0 bases from V and 5 bases from J, with 15 bases between. Germline CDR1 is SGHRS and CDR2 is YFSETQ. The CDR3 is made up of 15 amino acids. The CDR3 reads CASSLDTGLVNEQYF. The CDR3, as DNA: TGCGCCAGCAGCTTGGATACAGGGCTGGTCAACGAGCAGTACTTC. The full variable domain, completed using reference TRBV5-1 and TRBJ2-7, is KAGVTQTPRYLIKTRGQQVTLSCSPISGHRSVSWYQQTPGQGLQFLFEYFSETQRNKGNFPGRFSGRQFSNSRSEMNVSTLELGDSALYLCASSLDTGLVNEQYFGPGTRLTVT.

This chain links TRBV10-3 with TRBJ1-5; possible D gene TRBD1, 5 bases. The germline V gene encodes CDR1 ENHRY and CDR2 SYGVKD. The CDR3 sequence is 16 residues long. V lost 0 bases, J lost 0 bases, and 9 bases lay in between. The CDR3 DNA reads TGTGCCATCAGTGAGTCAAGGAGGGGTAGCAATCAGCCCCAGCATTTT. Translated: CAISESRRGSNQPQHF.

The chain employs TRBV29-1 and TRBJ2-5, with TRBD1 matching over 7 bases. V lost 7 bases, J lost 6 bases, and 11 bases stayed unmatched. Germline-derived CDR1 and CDR2 are SQVTM and ANQGSEA. The CDR3 spans 13 residues. CDR3 region: CSALQGIGQTQYF. CDR3 DNA: TGCAGCGCTCTACAGGGGATAGGGCAGACCCAGTACTTC.

The chain links TRBV28 to TRBJ1-2; TRBD1 matches 8 bases. Looked up from germline, CDR1 is MDHEN and CDR2 is SYDVKM. The CDR3 runs 14 residues. Trimming took 3 bases from V and 4 from J; bases not matched to a gene: 4. CDR3: CASSLDRAFYGYTF. CDR3 sequence (DNA): TGTGCCAGCAGTTTGGACAGGGCCTTCTATGGCTACACCTTC.

The J gene is TRBJ1-4, the V gene TRBV19; 7 bases agree with TRBD1. Per the germline V gene, CDR1 is LNHDA and CDR2 is SQIVND (reference sequence). This CDR3 has 15 amino acids. Unmatched junction bases numbered 7, after V lost 5 bases and J lost 4 bases. As DNA, the CDR3 is TGTGCCAGTAGTCCGGAGGGGACAGTTAATGAAAAACTGTTTTTT. Its protein is CASSPEGTVNEKLFF.

V gene TRBV28 combines with J gene TRBJ1-5; TRBD1 is a possible D gene (5 bases). V was shortened by 7 bases and J by 8 bases, with 15 bases between the two germline ends. CDR1 is MDHEN and CDR2 is SYDVKM in the germline V gene. The length of the CDR3 is 13 residues. This chain's CDR3 is CASNIRGGEPQHF. DNA of the CDR3: TGTGCCAGCAACATCCGGGGGGGGGAGCCCCAGCATTTT.

The DNA for the CDR3 is TGCGCCAGCAGCTTGGCGGGGAGGGGGCAGCCCCAGCATTTT. As protein: CASSLAGRGQPQHF. This chain uses TRBV5-1 with TRBJ1-5; TRBD1 might be the D (6 bases). The germline V gene encodes CDR1 SGHRS and CDR2 YFSETQ. CDR3 size: 14 residues. Trimming pared 0 bases from V and 7 bases from J, leaving 11 bases between.

V is TRBV7-9 and J is TRBJ2-2, with 10 bases lining up with TRBD1. This CDR3 is built from 16 residues. Germline V gives CDR1 SEHNR, CDR2 FQNEAQ (reference sequence). Trimming at V came to 6 bases and at J to 1 base, leaving 5 bases not matched to a gene. The CDR3 protein is CASRRQGAWNTGELFF. As DNA, the CDR3 is TGTGCCAGCAGGCGACAGGGGGCTTGGAACACCGGGGAGCTGTTTTTT.

The chain links TRBV19 to TRBJ2-5; 12 positions agree with TRBD2. The V gene's germline CDR1 is LNHDA and CDR2 SQIVND (reference sequence). The V gene end was trimmed by 8 bases and the J gene end by 1 base; junction bases not matched to a gene: 2. This CDR3 is built from 14 residues. The CDR3 DNA is TGTGCCAGTTCTAGCGGGGGGGCCCAAGAGACCCAGTACTTC. Protein sequence: CASSSGGAQETQYF.

In its sample, this clone was seen once. At one boundary the junction diverges from the germline segment, which might be a read error. This rearrangement joins TRBV5-1 to TRBJ2-1, with D perhaps TRBD2 (6 bases). The CDR3 length is 20 residues. Per the germline V gene, CDR1 is SGHRS and CDR2 is YFSETQ. DNA of the CDR3: TGCGCTAGCAGCCCTTCCCCTGGGGGGTCTTTGTTAGTCCCCGGAAATGAGCAGTTCTTC. It translates to CASSPSPGGSLLVPGNEQFF.